This TCR beta chain comes out of a study of T cells after yellow fever vaccination. Each CDR3 protein gets one entry after TCRdb re-called the 5' RACE reads with MiXCR. The repertoire holds 500,000 to 650,000 distinct CDR3 sequences, with more than 9% as singletons. This CDR3 region has 13 residues. CDR1 and CDR2 from the germline V gene are DFQATT and SNEGSKA (reference sequence). The V end was cut by 3 bases, the J end by 8 bases, with 14 bases between. Study observations and caveats: CD4 and CD8 compartments shared a small share of clonotypes, likely from convergent recombination.

The sample holds a few counts of this clonotype. Antigen unknown. The chain combines TRBV20-1 with TRBJ2-1; TRBD1 is a possible D gene (5 bases). This clonotype originated in a man aged 25 to 45 who received the YFV17D yellow fever vaccine. The sample in question was PBMCs, obtained on the day of the yellow fever booster vaccination. The CDR3 is CSASSAVGDEQFF. The CDR3 DNA reads TGCAGTGCTAGTAGTGCGGTAGGGGATGAGCAGTTCTTC.